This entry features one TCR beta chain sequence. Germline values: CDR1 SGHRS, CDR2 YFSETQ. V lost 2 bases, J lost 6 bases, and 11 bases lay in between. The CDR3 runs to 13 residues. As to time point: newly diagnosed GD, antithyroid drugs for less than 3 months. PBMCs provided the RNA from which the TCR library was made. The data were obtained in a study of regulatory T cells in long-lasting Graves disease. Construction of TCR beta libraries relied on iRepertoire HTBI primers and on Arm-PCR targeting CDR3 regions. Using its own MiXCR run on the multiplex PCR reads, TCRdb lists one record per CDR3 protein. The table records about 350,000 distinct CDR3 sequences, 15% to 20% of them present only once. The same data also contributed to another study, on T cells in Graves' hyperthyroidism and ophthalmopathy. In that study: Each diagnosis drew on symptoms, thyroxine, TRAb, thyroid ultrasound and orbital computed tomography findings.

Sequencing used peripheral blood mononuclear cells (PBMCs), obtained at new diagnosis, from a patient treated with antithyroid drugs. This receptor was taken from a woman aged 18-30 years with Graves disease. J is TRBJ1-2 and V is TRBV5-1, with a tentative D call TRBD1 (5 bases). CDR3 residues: CASSFQGKNGYTF. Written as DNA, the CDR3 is TGCGCCAGCAGCTTTCAGGGCAAGAATGGCTACACCTTC.